This TCR beta chain is from a study of type 1 regulatory T cells. This clonotype was seen only a few times. What it binds is unknown. TCRdb ran MiXCR on the reads and lists one entry per CDR3 protein. Of 60,000 to 70,000 distinct CDR3 sequences in the sample, nearly 65% were seen once. This CDR3 is 16 amino acids long. The ends lost 4 bases at V and 4 bases at J; junction bases unmatched: 6. Per the germline V gene, CDR1 is LGHDT and CDR2 is YNNKEL (reference sequence). This sequence originates from a human donor in good health. The sequencing sample was made of cultured T cells, either the whole culture or a sorted T cell fraction (not recorded which). This sample's subset: Tr1-enriched cell product generated in vitro against host alloantigens. This sequence joins TRBV3-1 and TRBJ2-2, with TRBD2 matching 10 bases. CDR3 nucleotide sequence: TGTGCCAGCAGCCCTCTAGCGGGAGCGGGCACCGGGGAGCTGTTTTTT. This encodes CASSPLAGAGTGELFF.